This T cell receptor beta chain was captured in a study of T cell responses to AZD1222 COVID-19 vaccine. Study observations and caveats: Sampling that yielded the repertoires occurred only after the peak T cell response.

A remark on this clone: Its antigen remains unidentified.

Sequencing used immunoSEQ multiplex PCR; TCRdb keeps in-frame clones, though not all of them. The sample holds about 150,000 clones, 92% seen once. The V end lost 7 bases, the J end lost 3 bases, and 16 bases lay between the germline ends. The CDR3 sequence is 14 residues long. Germline assignment: CDR1 MNHEY and CDR2 SVGAGI. This TCR derives from an adult in good health. Sample: peripheral blood, taken on day 0 of AZD1222 vaccination. The chain combines TRBV6-5 with TRBJ2-7; D might be TRBD1 or TRBD2, each matching 5 bases. The CDR3 region is CASTGTGRGYEQYF. CDR3 DNA sequence: TGTGCCAGCACCGGCACGGGAAGGGGCTACGAGCAGTACTTC.